This TCR beta chain was observed in a study of radiotherapy plus CTLA-4 blockade in lung cancer. Background on the study: Of the patients, 15% to 20% showed objective responses and about 30% attained disease control. Study-level results: In blood, after radiotherapy plus ipilimumab, tumor-derived TCR clones expanded.

Chemo-refractory metastatic non-small-cell lung cancer patients were treated with focal radiation plus CTLA-4 blockade with ipilimumab. Details on this clone: The antigen is undetermined.

Only in-frame clones appear in the TCRdb table, and some are missing; sequencing was by immunoSEQ multiplex PCR. Counted here are tens of thousands of clones, approximately 80% occurring once; the ten biggest clones make up about 2.4%. Sequencing used peripheral blood, obtained from a patient treated with radiotherapy plus ipilimumab. The origin of this receptor is a human donor with non-small cell lung cancer whose response to radiotherapy plus ipilimumab could not be evaluated.

CDR3 coding DNA: TGTGCCAGCAGCTTAGTGGTCCCTAGCTATGGCTACACCTTC. The encoded protein is CASSLVVPSYGYTF. The chain employs TRBV7-2 and TRBJ1-2; D remains ambiguous. The CDR3 runs to 14 residues. CDR1 and CDR2 from the germline V gene are SGHTA and FQGNSA. V shed 1 base and J shed 4 bases, with 10 bases lying between them. Full variable domain (missing parts from reference TRBV7-2 and TRBJ1-2): GAGVSQSPSNKVTEKGKDVELRCDPISGHTALYWYRQSLGQGLEFLIYFQGNSAPDKSGLPSDRFSAERTGGSVSTLTIQRTQQEDSAVYLCASSLVVPSYGYTFGSGTRLTVV.